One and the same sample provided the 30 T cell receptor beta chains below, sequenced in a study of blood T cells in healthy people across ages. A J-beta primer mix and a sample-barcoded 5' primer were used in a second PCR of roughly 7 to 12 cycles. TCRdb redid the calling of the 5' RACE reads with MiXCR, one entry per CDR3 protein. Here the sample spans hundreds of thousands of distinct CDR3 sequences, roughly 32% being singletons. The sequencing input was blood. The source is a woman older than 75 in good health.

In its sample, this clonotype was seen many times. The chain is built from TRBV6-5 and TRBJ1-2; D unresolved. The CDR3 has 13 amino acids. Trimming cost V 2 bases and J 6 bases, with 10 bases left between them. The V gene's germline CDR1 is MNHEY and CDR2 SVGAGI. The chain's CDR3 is CASSYEGRNGYTF. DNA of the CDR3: TGTGCCAGCAGTTACGAGGGTCGGAATGGCTACACCTTC.

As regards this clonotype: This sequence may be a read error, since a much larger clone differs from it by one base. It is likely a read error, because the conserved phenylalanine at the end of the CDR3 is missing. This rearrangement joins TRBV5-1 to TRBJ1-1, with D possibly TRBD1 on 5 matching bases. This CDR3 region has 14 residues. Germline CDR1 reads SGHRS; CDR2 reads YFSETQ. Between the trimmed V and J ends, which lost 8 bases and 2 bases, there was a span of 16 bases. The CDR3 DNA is TGCGCCAGTCGGAGGAGAGGGGATAACACTGAAGCTTTCGTT. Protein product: CASRRRGDNTEAFV.

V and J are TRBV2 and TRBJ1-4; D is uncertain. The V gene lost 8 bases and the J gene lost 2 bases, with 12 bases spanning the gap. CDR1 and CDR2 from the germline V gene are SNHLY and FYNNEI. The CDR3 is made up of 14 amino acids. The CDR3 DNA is TGTGCCAGCGGAGTCTCGCGGACTAATGAAAAACTGTTTTTT. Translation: CASGVSRTNEKLFF.

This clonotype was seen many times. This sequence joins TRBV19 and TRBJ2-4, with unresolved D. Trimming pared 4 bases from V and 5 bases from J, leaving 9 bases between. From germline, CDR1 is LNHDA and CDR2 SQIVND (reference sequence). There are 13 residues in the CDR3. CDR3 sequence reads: CASSRSVENIQYF. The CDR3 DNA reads TGTGCCAGTAGTAGGTCGGTCGAAAACATTCAGTACTTC.

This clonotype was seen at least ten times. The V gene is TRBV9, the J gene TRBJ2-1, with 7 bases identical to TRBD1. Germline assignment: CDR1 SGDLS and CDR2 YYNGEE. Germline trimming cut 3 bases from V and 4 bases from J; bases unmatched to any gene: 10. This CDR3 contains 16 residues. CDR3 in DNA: TGTGCCAGCAGCGCAGGTCACAGGGGCTTATACAATGAGCAGTTCTTC. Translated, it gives CASSAGHRGLYNEQFF.

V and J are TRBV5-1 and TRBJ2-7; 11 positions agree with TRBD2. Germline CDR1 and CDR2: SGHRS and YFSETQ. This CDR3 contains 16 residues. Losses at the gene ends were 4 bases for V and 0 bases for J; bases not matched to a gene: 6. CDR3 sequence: CASSRLLAGDSYEQYF. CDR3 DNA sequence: TGCGCCAGCAGCCGACTACTAGCGGGAGACTCCTACGAGCAGTACTTC.

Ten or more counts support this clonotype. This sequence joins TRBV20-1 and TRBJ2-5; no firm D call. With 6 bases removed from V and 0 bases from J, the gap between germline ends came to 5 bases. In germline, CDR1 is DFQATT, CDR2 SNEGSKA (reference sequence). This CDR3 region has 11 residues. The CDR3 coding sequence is TGCAGTGCGTCAGACCAAGAGACCCAGTACTTC. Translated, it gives CSASDQETQYF.

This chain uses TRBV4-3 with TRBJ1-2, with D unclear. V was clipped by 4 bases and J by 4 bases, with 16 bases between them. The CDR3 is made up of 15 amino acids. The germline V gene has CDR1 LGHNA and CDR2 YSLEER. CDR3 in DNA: TGCGCCAGCAGCCCAAAGTACAGCAACCCCTATGGCTACACCTTC. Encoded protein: CASSPKYSNPYGYTF.

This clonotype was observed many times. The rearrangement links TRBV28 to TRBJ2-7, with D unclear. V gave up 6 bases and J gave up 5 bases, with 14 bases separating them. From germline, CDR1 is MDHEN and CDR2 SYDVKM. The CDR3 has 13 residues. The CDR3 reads CASRLGSTHEQYF. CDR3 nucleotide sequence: TGTGCCAGCAGACTCGGGTCTACACACGAGCAGTACTTC.

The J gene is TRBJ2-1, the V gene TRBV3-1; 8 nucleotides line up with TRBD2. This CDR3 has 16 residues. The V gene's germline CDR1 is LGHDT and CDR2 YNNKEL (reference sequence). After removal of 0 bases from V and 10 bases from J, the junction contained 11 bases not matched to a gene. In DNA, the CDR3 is TGTGCCAGCAGCCAAGATACAGCGGGGGATAAAAGGGAGCAGTTCTTC. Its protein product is CASSQDTAGDKREQFF.

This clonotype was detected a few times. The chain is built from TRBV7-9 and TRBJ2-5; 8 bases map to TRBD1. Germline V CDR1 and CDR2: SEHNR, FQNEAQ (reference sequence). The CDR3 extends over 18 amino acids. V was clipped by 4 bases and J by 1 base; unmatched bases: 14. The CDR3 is CASSSPPGDRIFQETQYF. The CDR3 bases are TGTGCCAGCAGCTCCCCTCCAGGGGACAGGATTTTCCAAGAGACCCAGTACTTC.

The CDR3 nucleotides read TGTGCCAGCAGCCTGGTGGACAGCTATAATTCACCCCTCCACTTT. It yields the protein CASSLVDSYNSPLHF. The V gene is TRBV3-1, the J gene TRBJ1-6, with D possibly matching TRBD1 (6 bases). Germline CDR1 and CDR2: LGHDT and YNNKEL (reference sequence). Between the trimmed V and J ends, which lost 4 bases and 3 bases, there was a span of 10 bases. The length of the CDR3 is 15 residues. Looking up the rest from reference TRBV3-1 and TRBJ1-6 gives the full variable domain: DTAVSQTPKYLVTQMGNDKSIKCEQNLGHDTMYWYKQDSKKFLKIMFSYNNKELIINETVPNRFSPKSPDKAHLNLHINSLELGDSAVYFCASSLVDSYNSPLHFGNGTRLTVT.

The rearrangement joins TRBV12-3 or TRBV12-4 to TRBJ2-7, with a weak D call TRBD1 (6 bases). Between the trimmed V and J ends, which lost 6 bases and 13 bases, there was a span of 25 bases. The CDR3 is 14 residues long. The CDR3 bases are TGTGCCAGCAGCCTACGGGCAGGGGTGAAGACCCAATACTTC. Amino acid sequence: CASSLRAGVKTQYF.

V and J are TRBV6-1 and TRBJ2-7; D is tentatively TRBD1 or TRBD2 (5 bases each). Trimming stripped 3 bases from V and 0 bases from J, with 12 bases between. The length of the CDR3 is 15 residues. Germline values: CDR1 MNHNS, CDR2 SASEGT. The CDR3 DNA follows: TGTGCCAGCAGTGAGATGGACACTAGCTCCTACGAGCAGTACTTC. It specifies CASSEMDTSSYEQYF.

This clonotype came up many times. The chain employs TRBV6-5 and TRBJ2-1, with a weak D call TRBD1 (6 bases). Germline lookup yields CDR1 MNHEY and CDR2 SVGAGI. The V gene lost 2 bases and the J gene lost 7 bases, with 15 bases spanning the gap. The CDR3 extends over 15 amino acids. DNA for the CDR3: TGTGCCAGCAGTTACAGGGGGAATGTGGGGAATGAGCAGTTCTTC. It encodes CASSYRGNVGNEQFF.

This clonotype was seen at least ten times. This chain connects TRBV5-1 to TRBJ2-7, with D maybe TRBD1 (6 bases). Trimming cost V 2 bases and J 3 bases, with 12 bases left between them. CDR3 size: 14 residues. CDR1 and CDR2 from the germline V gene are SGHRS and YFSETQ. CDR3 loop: CASSFSADSYEQYF. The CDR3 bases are TGCGCCAGCAGCTTCTCGGCGGACAGCTACGAGCAGTACTTC.

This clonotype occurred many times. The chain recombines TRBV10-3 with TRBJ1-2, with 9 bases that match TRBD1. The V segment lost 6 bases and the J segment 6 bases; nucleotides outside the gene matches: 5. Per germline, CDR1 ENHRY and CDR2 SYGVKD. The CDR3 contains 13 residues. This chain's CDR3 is CAISSGTGNGYTF. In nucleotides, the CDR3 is TGTGCCATCAGCTCCGGGACAGGGAATGGCTACACCTTC.

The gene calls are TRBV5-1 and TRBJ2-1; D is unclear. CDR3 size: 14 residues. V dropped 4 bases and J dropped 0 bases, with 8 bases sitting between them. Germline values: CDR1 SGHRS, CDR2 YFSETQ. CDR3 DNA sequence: TGCGCCAGCAGCGTGGGCTCCTCCTACAATGAGCAGTTCTTC. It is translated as CASSVGSSYNEQFF.

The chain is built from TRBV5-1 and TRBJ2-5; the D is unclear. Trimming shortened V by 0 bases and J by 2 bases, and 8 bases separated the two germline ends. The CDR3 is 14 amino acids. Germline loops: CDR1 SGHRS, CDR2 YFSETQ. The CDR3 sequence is CASSLVPAQETQYF. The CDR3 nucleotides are TGCGCCAGCAGCTTGGTTCCGGCACAAGAGACCCAGTACTTC.

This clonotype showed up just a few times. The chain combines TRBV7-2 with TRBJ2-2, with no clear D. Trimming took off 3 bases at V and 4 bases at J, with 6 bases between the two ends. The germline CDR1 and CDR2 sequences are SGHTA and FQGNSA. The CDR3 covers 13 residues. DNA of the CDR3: TGTGCCAGCAGCTTGGGGATCACCGGGGAGCTGTTTTTT. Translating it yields CASSLGITGELFF.

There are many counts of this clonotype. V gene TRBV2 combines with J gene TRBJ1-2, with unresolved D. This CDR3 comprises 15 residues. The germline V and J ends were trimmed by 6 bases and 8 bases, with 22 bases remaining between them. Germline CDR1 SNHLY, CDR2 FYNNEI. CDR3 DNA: TGTGCCAGCAGGGCCTCCGGCAAGGGCAGAAGGGGCTACACCTTC. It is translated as CASRASGKGRRGYTF. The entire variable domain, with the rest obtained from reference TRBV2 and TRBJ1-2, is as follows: EPEVTQTPSHQVTQMGQEVILRCVPISNHLYFYWYRQILGQKVEFLVSFYNNEISEKSEIFDDQFSVERPDGSNFTLKIRSTKLEDSAMYFCASRASGKGRRGYTFGSGTRLTVV.

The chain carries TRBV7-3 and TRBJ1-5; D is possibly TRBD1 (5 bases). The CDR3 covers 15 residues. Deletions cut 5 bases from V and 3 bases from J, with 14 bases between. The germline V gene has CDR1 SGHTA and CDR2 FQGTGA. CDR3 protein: CASSTKAGPNQPQHF. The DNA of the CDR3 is TGTGCCAGCAGCACCAAGGCGGGGCCCAATCAGCCCCAGCATTTT.

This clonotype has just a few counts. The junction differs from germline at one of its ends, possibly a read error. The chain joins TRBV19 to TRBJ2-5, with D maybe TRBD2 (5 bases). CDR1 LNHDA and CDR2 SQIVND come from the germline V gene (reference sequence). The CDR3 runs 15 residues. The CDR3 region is CTSSPSSGDGETQYF. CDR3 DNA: TGTACCAGTAGTCCCTCTTCCGGGGATGGGGAGACCCAGTACTTC.

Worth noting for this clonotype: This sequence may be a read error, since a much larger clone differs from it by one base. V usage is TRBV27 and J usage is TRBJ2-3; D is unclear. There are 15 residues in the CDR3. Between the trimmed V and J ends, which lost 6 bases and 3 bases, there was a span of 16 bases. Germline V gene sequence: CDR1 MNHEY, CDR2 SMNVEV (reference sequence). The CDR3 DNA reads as TGTGCCAGCAGACTTTCTGGATTGGCAACAGATACGCAGTATTTT. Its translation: CASRLSGLATDTQYF.

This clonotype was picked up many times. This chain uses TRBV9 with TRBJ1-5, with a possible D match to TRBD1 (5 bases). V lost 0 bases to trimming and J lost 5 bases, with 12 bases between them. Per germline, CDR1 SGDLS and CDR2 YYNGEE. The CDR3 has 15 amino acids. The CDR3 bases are TGTGCCAGCAGCGTAGATCAGGGAAATCATCAGCCCCAGCATTTT. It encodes CASSVDQGNHQPQHF.

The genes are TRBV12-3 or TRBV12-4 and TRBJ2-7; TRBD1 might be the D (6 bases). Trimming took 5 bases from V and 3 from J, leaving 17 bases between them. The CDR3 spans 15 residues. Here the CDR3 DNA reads TGTGCCAGCAGTGCAATGTCAGGGGTACTCTACGAGCAGTACTTC. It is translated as CASSAMSGVLYEQYF.

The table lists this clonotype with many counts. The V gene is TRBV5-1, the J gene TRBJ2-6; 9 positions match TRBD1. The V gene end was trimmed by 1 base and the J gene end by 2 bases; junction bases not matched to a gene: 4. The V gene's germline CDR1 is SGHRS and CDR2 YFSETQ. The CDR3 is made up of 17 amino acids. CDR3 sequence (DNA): TGCGCCAGCAGCTTGCTAGGGACAGGGACTGGGGCCAACGTCCTGACTTTC. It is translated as CASSLLGTGTGANVLTF.

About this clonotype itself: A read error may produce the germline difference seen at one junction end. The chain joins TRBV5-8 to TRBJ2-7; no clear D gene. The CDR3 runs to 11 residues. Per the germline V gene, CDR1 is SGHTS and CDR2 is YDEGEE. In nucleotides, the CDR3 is TGTGCCAGCAGCGCGGCCAGCACCCAGTGCTTC. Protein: CASSAASTQCF.

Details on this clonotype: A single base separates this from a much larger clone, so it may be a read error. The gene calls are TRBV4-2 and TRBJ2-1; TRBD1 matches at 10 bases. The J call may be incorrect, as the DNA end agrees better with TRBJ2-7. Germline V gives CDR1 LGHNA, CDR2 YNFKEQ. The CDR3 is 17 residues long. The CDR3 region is CASSQFPGQGVYNEQYF. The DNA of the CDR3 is TGTGCCAGCAGCCAATTTCCCGGACAGGGGGTGTACAATGAGCAGTACTTC.

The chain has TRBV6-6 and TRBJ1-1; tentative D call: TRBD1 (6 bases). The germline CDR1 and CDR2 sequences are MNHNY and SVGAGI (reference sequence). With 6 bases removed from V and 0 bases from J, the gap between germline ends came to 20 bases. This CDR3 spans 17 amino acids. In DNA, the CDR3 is TGTGCCAGCAGCAGAGTCGGGGGCCGGATCATGAACACTGAAGCTTTCTTT. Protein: CASSRVGGRIMNTEAFF.